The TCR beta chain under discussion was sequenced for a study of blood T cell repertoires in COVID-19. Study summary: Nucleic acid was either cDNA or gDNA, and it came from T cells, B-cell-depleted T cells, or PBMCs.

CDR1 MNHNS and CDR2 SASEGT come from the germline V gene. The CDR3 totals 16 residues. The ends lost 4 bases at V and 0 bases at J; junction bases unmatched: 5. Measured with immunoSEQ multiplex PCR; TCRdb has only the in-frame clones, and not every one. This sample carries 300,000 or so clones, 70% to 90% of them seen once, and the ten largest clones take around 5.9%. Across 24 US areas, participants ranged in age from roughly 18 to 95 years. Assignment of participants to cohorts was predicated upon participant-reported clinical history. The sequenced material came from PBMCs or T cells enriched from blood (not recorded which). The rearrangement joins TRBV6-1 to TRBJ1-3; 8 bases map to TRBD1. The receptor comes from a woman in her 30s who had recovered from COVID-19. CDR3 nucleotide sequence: TGTGCCAGCAGTGCAACTACAGGGGGCTCTGGAAACACCATATATTTT. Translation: CASSATTGGSGNTIYF.